These 23 T cell receptor beta chains came from one sample sequenced in a study of shared clonotypes between healthy human individuals. TCRdb keeps only in-frame clones here, not all; method: immunoSEQ multiplex PCR. Of about 1 million clones listed, roughly 75% are singletons. The sample consisted of memory CD4+ T cells sorted from blood. Described subset: CD45RA-negative fraction. Receptors were obtained from a man aged 18-30 years in good health.

About this clone: This may arise from a read error, as a much more abundant clone is one base away. Other DNA sequences of this sample code for an identical CDR3. The V and J genes are TRBV18 and TRBJ1-5, with 9 bases identical to TRBD1. V shed 3 bases and J 4 bases; nucleotides not matched to a gene: 4. CDR1 is KGHSH and CDR2 is LQKENI in the germline V gene. The CDR3 has 15 residues. The chain's CDR3 is CASSPDRGGNQPQHF. The CDR3 DNA reads TGTGCCAGCTCACCGGACAGGGGAGGTAATCAGCCCCAGCATTTT.

This chain connects TRBV29-1 to TRBJ2-1; D possibly corresponds to TRBD2 (8 bases). The CDR3 totals 18 residues. Germline V gene data show CDR1 as SQVTM and CDR2 as ANQGSEA. V lost 6 bases and J lost 3, with 27 bases in between. This CDR3 is CSVTSGTVAGTHYNEQFF. In DNA form, the CDR3 reads TGCAGCGTGACATCCGGGACAGTAGCGGGAACTCACTACAATGAGCAGTTCTTC.

The V call is TRBV30, the J call TRBJ1-5; no reliable D call. The V end was cut by 1 base, the J end by 2 bases, with 21 bases between. The CDR3 runs to 18 residues. Germline V gene sequence: CDR1 GTSNPN, CDR2 SVGIG (reference sequence). CDR3 DNA: TGTGCCTGGAGTGAAGGTGAGGCCCCGCGGAGGGGCAATCAGCCCCAGCATTTT. Translated: CAWSEGEAPRRGNQPQHF.

The chain uses TRBV6-6 and TRBJ1-2; the D gene is possibly TRBD1 (6 bases). This CDR3 contains 13 residues. CDR1 and CDR2 (germline): MNHNY, SVGAGI (reference sequence). The germline V and J ends were trimmed by 8 bases and 4 bases, with 14 bases remaining between them. CDR3 in amino acids: CASSQGTSYGYTF. Written as DNA, the CDR3 is TGTGCCAGCTCGCAGGGGACGAGCTATGGCTACACCTTC.

This clone was seen more than once but under ten times. This rearrangement joins TRBV28 to TRBJ2-2, with D perhaps assigned TRBD1 or TRBD2 (5 bases each). This CDR3 contains 15 residues. Trimming removed 5 bases at V and 9 bases at J, with 19 bases between. CDR1 is MDHEN and CDR2 is SYDVKM in the germline V gene. CDR3 sequence reads: CASSPQDLAGRELFF. The CDR3 DNA follows: TGTGCCAGCAGTCCCCAGGACCTAGCAGGGAGGGAGCTGTTTTTT.

The chain joins TRBV7-2 to TRBJ1-5, with 8 bases that match TRBD1. CDR1 and CDR2 (germline): SGHTA, FQGNSA. V shed 1 base, J shed 8 bases, and the junction held 7 bases outside the gene matches. CDR3 length equals 15 residues. CDR3 DNA: TGTGCCAGCAGCTTAGAGGGGCAGGGGGCTAAGCCCCAGCATTTT. Encoded protein: CASSLEGQGAKPQHF.

CDR3 region: CAWSVRGAGGNTIYF. DNA for the CDR3: TGTGCCTGGAGTGTACGGGGGGCAGGTGGAAACACCATATATTTT. The rearrangement joins TRBV30 to TRBJ1-3, with D perhaps matching TRBD1 (6 bases). Germline V gene lookup returns CDR1 GTSNPN and CDR2 SVGIG (reference sequence). V was pared by 0 bases and J by 3 bases, with 12 bases between. The CDR3 length is 15 residues.

The CDR3 loop is CASSTSGAFSYNEQFF. CDR3 DNA sequence: TGTGCCAGCAGCACCAGCGGGGCCTTCTCCTACAATGAGCAGTTCTTC. The chain has TRBV13 and TRBJ2-1, with 7 bases aligning to TRBD2. The germline CDR1 and CDR2 sequences are PRHDT and FYEKMQ (reference sequence). V gave up 5 bases and J gave up 0 bases; unmatched junction bases: 7. The CDR3 extends over 16 amino acids. The variable domain in full, completed from reference TRBV13 and TRBJ2-1, reads AAGVIQSPRHLIKEKRETATLKCYPIPRHDTVYWYQQGPGQDPQFLISFYEKMQSDKGSIPDRFSAQQFSDYHSELNMSSLELGDSALYFCASSTSGAFSYNEQFFGPGTRLTVL.

V and J are TRBV6-1 and TRBJ2-1; 7 bases are shared with TRBD1. Germline V lookup: CDR1 MNHNS, CDR2 SASEGT. This CDR3 has 15 amino acids. Unmatched junction bases numbered 11, after V lost 7 bases and J lost 5 bases. The DNA for the CDR3 is TGTGCCAGCAAGAGGGGGCAGGGTCTCGACAATGAGCAGTTCTTC. This codes for CASKRGQGLDNEQFF.

V and J are TRBV30 and TRBJ2-2; D assignment may be TRBD1 or TRBD2 (5 bases each). Germline loops: CDR1 GTSNPN, CDR2 SVGIG (reference sequence). The V end was cut by 1 base, the J end by 5 bases, with 8 bases between. The CDR3 is 13 residues long. The CDR3 bases are TGTGCCTGGAGTGGAGGGGTAACCGGGGAGCTGTTTTTT. Residues: CAWSGGVTGELFF.

This clone is medium-sized within its sample. The V gene is TRBV7-9, the J gene TRBJ1-1; 7 bases fit TRBD1. Germline assignment: CDR1 SEHNR and CDR2 FQNEAQ (reference sequence). J gave up 4 bases and V 1 base, and 6 bases lay outside the gene matches. The CDR3 extends over 15 amino acids. CDR3 amino acids: CASSLEGARGTEAFF. CDR3 sequence (DNA): TGTGCCAGCAGCTTAGAGGGGGCTCGGGGCACTGAAGCTTTCTTT. Full variable domain (remainder filled in from reference TRBV7-9 and TRBJ1-1): DTGVSQNPRHKITKRGQNVTFRCDPISEHNRLYWYRQTLGQGPEFLTYFQNEAQLEKSRLLSDRFSAERPKGSFSTLEIQRTEQGDSAMYLCASSLEGARGTEAFFGQGTRLTVV.

The V call is TRBV19, the J call TRBJ2-2; TRBD2 aligns across 10 bases. J lost 5 bases, V lost 6 bases, and 6 bases had no gene match. CDR3 length: 15 amino acids. CDR1 is LNHDA and CDR2 is SQIVND in the germline V gene (reference sequence). DNA of the CDR3: TGTGCCAGTAGCAGGACTAGCGGACAGACCGGGGAGCTGTTTTTT. Translated: CASSRTSGQTGELFF.

This chain joins TRBV5-6 and TRBJ2-3; 8 positions agree with TRBD2. Germline lookup yields CDR1 SGHDT and CDR2 YYEEEE. V trimming: 4 bases; J trimming: 0 bases; junction bases outside the gene matches: 10. The CDR3 extends over 17 amino acids. This CDR3 reads CASSRLGSGASTDTQYF. Written as DNA, the CDR3 is TGTGCCAGCAGCCGCTTAGGTAGCGGGGCTAGCACAGATACGCAGTATTTT. Based on the CDR3 plus reference TRBV5-6 and TRBJ2-3, the full variable domain is DAGVTQSPTHLIKTRGQQVTLRCSPKSGHDTVSWYQQALGQGPQFIFQYYEEEERQRGNFPDRFSGHQFPNYSSELNVNALLLGDSALYLCASSRLGSGASTDTQYFGPGTRLTVL.

The chain recombines TRBV5-1 with TRBJ1-1; the D is unclear. Germline V lookup: CDR1 SGHRS, CDR2 YFSETQ. The length of the CDR3 is 13 residues. Trimming cost V 6 bases and J 0 bases, with 9 bases left between them. The DNA for the CDR3 is TGCGCCAGCAAACGGTCAATGAACACTGAAGCTTTCTTT. Translated, it gives CASKRSMNTEAFF.

The chain couples TRBV28 to TRBJ2-7, with D unclear. V shed 6 bases and J shed 3 bases, with 9 bases lying between them. Germline loops: CDR1 MDHEN, CDR2 SYDVKM. CDR3 length equals 12 residues. For the CDR3, the DNA is TGTGCCAGCAGCTTCACCCACTACGAGCAGTACTTC. It encodes CASSFTHYEQYF.

The table lists this clone with a few counts. V is TRBV6-5 and J is TRBJ2-7; D unresolved. CDR3 length: 13 residues. The V and J ends lost 4 bases and 3 bases respectively, with 10 bases between them. Germline CDR1 and CDR2: MNHEY and SVGAGI. This CDR3 is CASSLRENYEQYF. CDR3 in DNA: TGTGCCAGCAGTTTAAGGGAAAACTACGAGCAGTACTTC.

The rearrangement joins TRBV4-3 to TRBJ2-1, with 7 bases that match TRBD2. The CDR3 loop spans 15 amino acids. Per germline, CDR1 LGHNA and CDR2 YSLEER. Unmatched junction bases numbered 3, after V lost 4 bases and J lost 0 bases. CDR3 coding DNA: TGCGCCAGCAGCCGGGACTACGACTCCTACAATGAGCAGTTCTTC. It codes for CASSRDYDSYNEQFF.

This rearrangement joins TRBV19 to TRBJ1-1; D uncertain. The CDR3 contains 16 residues. CDR1 and CDR2 from the germline V gene are LNHDA and SQIVND (reference sequence). The V and J ends lost 5 bases and 4 bases respectively, with 20 bases between them. The CDR3 DNA sequence: TGTGCCAGTAGTGCGAGAAGTTCCCAGGTGGGCACTGAAGCTTTCTTT. Translated, it gives CASSARSSQVGTEAFF.

The chain links TRBV6-5 to TRBJ2-1; 8 bases align to TRBD1. Germline V CDR1 and CDR2: MNHEY, SVGAGI. V lost 2 bases, J lost 6 bases, and 6 bases stayed unmatched. The CDR3 has 15 residues. The CDR3 nucleotides are TGTGCCAGCAGTTACGGAGACAGGGGCTCCAATGAGCAGTTCTTC. Residues: CASSYGDRGSNEQFF.

The chain is built from TRBV2 and TRBJ2-5; TRBD1 is a possible D gene (6 bases). Germline V gene sequence: CDR1 SNHLY, CDR2 FYNNEI. This CDR3 has 14 residues. The V end was cut by 6 bases, the J end by 2 bases, with 13 bases between. This CDR3 is CASSVQRGQETQYF. CDR3 coding DNA: TGTGCCAGCAGCGTTCAGAGGGGGCAAGAGACCCAGTACTTC.

The chain carries TRBV7-8 and TRBJ1-4, with D unclear. V was trimmed by 2 bases and J by 8 bases, leaving 12 bases between them. Per germline, CDR1 SGHVS and CDR2 FQNEAQ. The CDR3 is 14 amino acids. The CDR3 sequence is CASSLMSLGEKLFF. The CDR3 DNA follows: TGTGCCAGCAGCTTAATGTCATTAGGCGAAAAACTGTTTTTT. Together with reference TRBV7-8 and TRBJ1-4, the CDR3 gives the full variable domain: GAGVSQSPRYKVAKRGQDVALRCDPISGHVSLFWYQQALGQGPEFLTYFQNEAQLDKSGLPSDRFFAERPEGSVSTLKIQRTQQEDSAVYLCASSLMSLGEKLFFGSGTQLSVL.

The rearrangement joins TRBV7-2 to TRBJ1-2, with D tentatively TRBD1 (5 bases). V dropped 2 bases and J dropped 10 bases, with 20 bases sitting between them. This CDR3 contains 15 residues. The germline CDR1 and CDR2 sequences are SGHTA and FQGNSA. The CDR3 DNA reads as TGTGCCAGCAGCTTATTAGGGACGACTACCCTTACCTACACCTTC. This translates into CASSLLGTTTLTYTF.

The rearrangement links TRBV5-1 to TRBJ2-7; 7 nucleotides match TRBD1. The ends lost 1 base at V and 2 bases at J; junction bases unmatched: 9. In germline, CDR1 is SGHRS, CDR2 YFSETQ. The CDR3 length is 16 residues. The CDR3 loop is CASSLSPDRSTYEQYF. Written as DNA, the CDR3 is TGCGCCAGCAGCTTGTCCCCGGACAGGAGCACCTACGAGCAGTACTTC.